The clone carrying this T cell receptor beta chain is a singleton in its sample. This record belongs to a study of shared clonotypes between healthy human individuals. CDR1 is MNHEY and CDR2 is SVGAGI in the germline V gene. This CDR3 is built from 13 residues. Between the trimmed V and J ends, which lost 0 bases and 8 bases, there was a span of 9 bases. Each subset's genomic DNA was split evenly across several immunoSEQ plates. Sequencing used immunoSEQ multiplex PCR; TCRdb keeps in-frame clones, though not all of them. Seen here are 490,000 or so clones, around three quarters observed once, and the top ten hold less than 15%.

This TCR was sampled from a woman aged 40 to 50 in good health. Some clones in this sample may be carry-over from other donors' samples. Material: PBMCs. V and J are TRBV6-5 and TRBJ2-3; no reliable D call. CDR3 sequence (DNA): TGTGCCAGCAGTTACTCTTTAGTCTCTACGCAGTATTTT. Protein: CASSYSLVSTQYF.